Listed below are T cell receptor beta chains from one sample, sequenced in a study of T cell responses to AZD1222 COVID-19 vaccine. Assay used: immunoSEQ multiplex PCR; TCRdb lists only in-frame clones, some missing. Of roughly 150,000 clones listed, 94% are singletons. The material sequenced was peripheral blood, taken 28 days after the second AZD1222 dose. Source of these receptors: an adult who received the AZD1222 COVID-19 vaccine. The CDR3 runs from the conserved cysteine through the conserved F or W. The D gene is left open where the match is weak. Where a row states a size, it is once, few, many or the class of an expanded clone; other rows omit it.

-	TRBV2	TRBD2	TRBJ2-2	CASSDSSGRSGELFF	TGTGCCAGCAGTGATTCTAGCGGGAGGAGCGGGGAGCTGTTTTTT
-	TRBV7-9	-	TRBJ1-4	CASSLSGREKLFF	TGTGCCAGCAGCTTATCTGGGAGGGAAAAACTGTTTTTT
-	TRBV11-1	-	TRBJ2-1	CASSLTGRDLDNEQFF	TGTGCCAGCAGCTTAACGGGCCGAGATTTGGACAATGAGCAGTTCTTC
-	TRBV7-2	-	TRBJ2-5	CASSSHGGSGQETQYF	TGTGCCAGCAGCTCCCACGGAGGTAGCGGTCAAGAGACCCAGTACTTC
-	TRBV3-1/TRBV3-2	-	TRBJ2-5	CASSQEITQYF	TGTGCCAGCAGCCAAGAAATAACCCAGTACTTC
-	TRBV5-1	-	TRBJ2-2	CASRSGGWTGELFF	TGCGCCTCTCGGTCGGGGGGCTGGACCGGGGAGCTGTTTTTT
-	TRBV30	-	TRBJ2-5	CAWSTDVVQETQYF	TGTGCCTGGAGTACCGACGTAGTCCAAGAGACCCAGTACTTC
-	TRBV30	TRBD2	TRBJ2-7	CAWSIGLAGGGQYF	TGTGCCTGGAGTATAGGACTAGCGGGAGGGGGGCAGTACTTC
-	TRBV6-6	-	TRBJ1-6	CASSLRGGSSYNSPLHF	TGTGCCAGCAGTCTGAGAGGGGGAAGCTCCTATAATTCACCCCTCCACTTT
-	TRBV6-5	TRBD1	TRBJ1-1	CASSPKQGASEAFF	TGTGCCAGCAGTCCGAAACAGGGGGCAAGTGAAGCTTTCTTT
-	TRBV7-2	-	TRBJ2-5	CASSPPTPWKTQYF	TGTGCCAGCAGCCCCCCTACGCCCTGGAAGACCCAGTACTTC
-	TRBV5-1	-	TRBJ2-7	CASSPDGDEQYF	TGCGCCAGCAGTCCGGACGGGGACGAGCAGTACTTC
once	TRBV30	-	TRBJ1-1	CAWSVLYDTEAFF	TGTGCCTGGAGTGTACTCTATGACACTGAAGCTTTCTTT
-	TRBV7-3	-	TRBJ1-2	CASSSSSRGDYGYTF	TGTGCCAGCAGCTCCTCTTCCCGGGGCGACTATGGCTACACCTTC
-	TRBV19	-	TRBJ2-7	CASSIARDHEQYF	TGTGCCAGTAGTATAGCGCGGGACCACGAGCAGTACTTC
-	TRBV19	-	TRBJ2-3	CASSMRGSRTDTQYF	TGTGCCAGTAGTATGAGGGGCTCCCGCACAGATACGCAGTATTTT
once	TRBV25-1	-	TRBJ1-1	CASRNTEAFF	TGTGCCAGCAGGAACACTGAAGCTTTCTTT
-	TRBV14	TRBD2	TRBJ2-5	CASSLLERGGGETQYF	TGTGCCAGCAGCCTTTTAGAGCGGGGAGGAGGAGAGACCCAGTACTTC
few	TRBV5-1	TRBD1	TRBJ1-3	CASRGQGAGNTIYF	TGCGCCAGCAGGGGACAGGGGGCCGGAAACACCATATATTTT
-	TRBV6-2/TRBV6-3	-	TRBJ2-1	CASSYRDPYNEQFF	TGTGCCAGCAGTTACCGGGACCCGTACAATGAGCAGTTCTTC
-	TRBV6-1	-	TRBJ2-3	CASSELNTQYF	TGTGCCAGCAGTGAATTAAATACGCAGTATTTT
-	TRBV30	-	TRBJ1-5	CAWSSGSNQPQHF	TGTGCCTGGAGTAGTGGGAGCAATCAGCCCCAGCATTTT
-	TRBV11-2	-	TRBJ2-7	CASRTGGILDF	TGTGCCAGCAGGACCGGAGGGATTCTAGACTTC
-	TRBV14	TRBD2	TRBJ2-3	CASSQELAGATDTQYF	TGTGCCAGCAGCCAAGAACTAGCGGGAGCTACAGATACGCAGTATTTT
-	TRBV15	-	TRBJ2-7	CATSREAGILIYEQYF	TGTGCCACCAGCAGAGAAGCCGGGATATTAATCTACGAGCAGTACTTC
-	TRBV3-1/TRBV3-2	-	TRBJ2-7	CASSPRGSLSYEQYF	TGTGCCAGCAGCCCCCGGGGGAGTCTGTCCTACGAGCAGTACTTC
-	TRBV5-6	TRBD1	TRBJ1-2	CASSLGTGYGYTF	TGTGCCAGCAGCTTGGGGACAGGCTATGGCTACACCTTC
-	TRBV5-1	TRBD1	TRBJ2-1	CASSPPARTGVVDEQFF	TGCGCCAGCAGCCCACCGGCGAGGACAGGGGTGGTGGATGAGCAGTTCTTC
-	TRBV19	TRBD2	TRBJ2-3	CASSILAGGPADTQYF	TGTGCCAGTAGCATACTAGCGGGAGGGCCCGCAGATACGCAGTATTTT
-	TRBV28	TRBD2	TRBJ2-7	CASRRSGSGYEQYF	TGTGCCAGCAGAAGAAGCGGGAGTGGCTACGAGCAGTACTTC
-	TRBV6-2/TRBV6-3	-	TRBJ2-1	CASSPPGHNEQFF	TGTGCCAGCAGTCCCCCAGGACACAATGAGCAGTTCTTC
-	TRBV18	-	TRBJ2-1	CASSPGDGRSYNEQFF	TGTGCCAGCTCACCTGGTGATGGGAGGAGCTACAATGAGCAGTTCTTC
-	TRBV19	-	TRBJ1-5	CASSPPLKSGNQPQHF	TGTGCCAGTAGTCCCCCCTTGAAAAGTGGCAATCAGCCCCAGCATTTT
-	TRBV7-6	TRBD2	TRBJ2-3	CASSLAPLAGLPTTFTDTQYF	TGTGCCAGCAGCTTAGCCCCACTAGCGGGGCTTCCCACGACCTTCACAGATACGCAGTATTTT
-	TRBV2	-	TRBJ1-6	CASTGGYNSPLHF	TGTGCCAGTACAGGCGGGTACAATTCACCCCTCCACTTT
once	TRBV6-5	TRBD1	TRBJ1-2	CASSYSITGGQGYTF	TGTGCCAGCAGTTACTCGATTACAGGGGGACAGGGCTACACCTTC
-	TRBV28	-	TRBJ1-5	CASSLDGQRYSNQPQHF	TGTGCCAGCAGTTTAGACGGACAGCGTTATAGCAATCAGCCCCAGCATTTT
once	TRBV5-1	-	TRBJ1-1	CASSLVGWNTEAFF	TGCGCCAGCAGCTTGGTGGGGTGGAACACTGAAGCTTTCTTT
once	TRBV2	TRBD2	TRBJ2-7	CASTLAGGPGSYEQYF	TGTGCCAGCACACTAGCGGGAGGGCCGGGCTCCTACGAGCAGTACTTC
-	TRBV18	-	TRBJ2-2	CASSPGSGQGRTGELFF	TGTGCCAGCTCACCAGGGTCTGGGCAGGGACGGACCGGGGAGCTGTTTTTT
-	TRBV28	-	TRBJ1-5	CASSSQGKGNQPQHF	TGTGCCAGCAGTTCCCAGGGAAAAGGCAATCAGCCCCAGCATTTT
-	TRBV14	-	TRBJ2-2	CASSQSRTLNTGELFF	TGTGCCAGCAGCCAATCGCGGACTCTGAACACCGGGGAGCTGTTTTTT
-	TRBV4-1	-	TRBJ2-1	CASSQVNLVSYNEQFF	TGCGCCAGCAGCCAAGTCAACCTGGTCTCCTACAATGAGCAGTTCTTC
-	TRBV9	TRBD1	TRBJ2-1	CASSVGDSFFSPSYNEQFF	TGTGCCAGCAGCGTAGGGGACAGTTTCTTCTCACCTTCCTACAATGAGCAGTTCTTC
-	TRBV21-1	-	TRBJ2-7	CASSKGGEETYEQYF	TGTGCCAGCAGCAAAGGGGGGGAGGAGACCTACGAGCAGTACTTC
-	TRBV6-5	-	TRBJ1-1	CASSWAANTEAFF	TGTGCCAGCAGTTGGGCGGCGAACACTGAAGCTTTCTTT